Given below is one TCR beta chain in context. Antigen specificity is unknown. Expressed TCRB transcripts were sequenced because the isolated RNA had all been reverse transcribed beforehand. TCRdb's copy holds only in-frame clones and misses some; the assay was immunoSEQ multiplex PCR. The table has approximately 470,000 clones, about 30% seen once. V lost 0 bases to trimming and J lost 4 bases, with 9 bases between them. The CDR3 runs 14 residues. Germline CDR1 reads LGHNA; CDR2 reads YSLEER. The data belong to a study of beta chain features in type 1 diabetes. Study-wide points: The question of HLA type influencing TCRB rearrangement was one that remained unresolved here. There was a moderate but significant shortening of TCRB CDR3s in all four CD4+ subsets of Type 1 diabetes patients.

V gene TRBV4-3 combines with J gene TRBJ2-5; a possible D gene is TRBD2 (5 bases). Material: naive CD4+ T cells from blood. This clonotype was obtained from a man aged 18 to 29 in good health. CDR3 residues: CASSQEVEGETQYF. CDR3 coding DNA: TGCGCCAGCAGCCAAGAGGTCGAGGGAGAGACCCAGTACTTC.